Presented here are 10 T cell receptor beta chains from one specimen sequenced in a study of blood T cell repertoires in COVID-19. Using immunoSEQ multiplex PCR, the repertoire was profiled, and TCRdb retains in-frame clones only, with some absent. The sample comprises around 89,000 clones, around 88% of which are singletons, and about 0.51% rests with the top ten. Sequencing was done on a sample of peripheral blood. All receptors come from a man aged 55 to 70 with acute or convalescent COVID-19.

V gene TRBV5-6 combines with J gene TRBJ1-5; D is ambiguous. Trimming removed 0 bases at V and 2 bases at J, with 9 bases between. Germline CDR1 SGHDT, CDR2 YYEEEE. The CDR3 spans 15 residues. CDR3 nucleotide sequence: TGTGCCAGCAGCTTGGGGTTCGGTGGCAATCAGCCCCAGCATTTT. Protein product: CASSLGFGGNQPQHF.

The rearrangement joins TRBV11-2 to TRBJ2-3, with 11 bases that match TRBD2. The germline gives CDR1 SGHAT, CDR2 FQNNGV. This CDR3 has 15 residues. V dropped 6 bases and J dropped 3; count of bases not matched to a gene: 5. CDR3 residues: CASRTTSGSTDTQYF. CDR3 DNA: TGTGCCAGCAGGACAACTAGCGGGAGTACAGATACGCAGTATTTT.

The rearrangement links TRBV11-3 to TRBJ2-7; perhaps TRBD2 as D (7 bases). Germline V gene sequence: CDR1 SGHNT, CDR2 YENEEA. The CDR3 spans 14 residues. The V gene lost 3 bases and the J gene lost 4 bases, with 13 bases spanning the gap. CDR3 loop: CASSLGRGAYEQYF. The CDR3 DNA reads as TGTGCCAGCAGCTTGGGACGGGGGGCATACGAGCAGTACTTC.

The V gene is TRBV21-1, the J gene TRBJ2-1; the tabulated D call, TRBD1, remains unverified against the DNA. TRBV21-1 is assigned pseudogene status. CDR3 length: 16 residues. The CDR3 is CASSKAGQGNEDEQFF. In nucleotides, the CDR3 is TGTGCCAGCAGCAAAGCGGGCCAGGGAAACGAGGATGAGCAGTTCTTC.

This clone was found once. The V call is TRBV3-1 (or the pseudogene TRBV3-2), the J call TRBJ1-2; maybe TRBD1 (5 bases). V shed 6 bases and J shed 2 bases, with 10 bases lying between them. The CDR3 extends over 13 amino acids. Per the germline V gene, CDR1 is LGHDT and CDR2 is YNNKEL (reference sequence). CDR3 nucleotides: TGTGCCAGCAGGAAATCAGGGAACTATGGCTACACCTTC. Protein product: CASRKSGNYGYTF.

This chain links TRBV5-1 with TRBJ2-2; TRBD2 agrees at 8 bases. The germline gives CDR1 SGHRS, CDR2 YFSETQ. The CDR3 loop spans 15 amino acids. With V trimmed by 0 bases and J by 5 bases, 3 bases remained unmatched. The CDR3 protein is CASSLASGPTGELFF. As DNA, the CDR3 is TGCGCCAGCAGCTTGGCTAGCGGGCCGACCGGGGAGCTGTTTTTT.

The chain couples TRBV28 to TRBJ2-6; tentative D call: TRBD1 (5 bases). The germline gives CDR1 MDHEN, CDR2 SYDVKM. The V gene lost 8 bases and the J gene lost 1 base, with 9 bases spanning the gap. The CDR3 covers 14 residues. The CDR3, as DNA: TGTGCCAGCTTTCCAGGGTCTGGGGCCAACGTCCTGACTTTC. Its translation is CASFPGSGANVLTF.

The V call is TRBV6-6, the J call TRBJ1-2; D possibly corresponds to TRBD1 (5 bases). V was pared by 4 bases and J by 8 bases, with 8 bases between. The CDR3 is made up of 11 amino acids. Germline CDR1 is MNHNY and CDR2 is SVGAGI (reference sequence). The CDR3 loop is CASSSTGGYTF. Written as DNA, the CDR3 is TGTGCCAGCAGTTCAACAGGAGGCTACACCTTC.

This clone was counted a single time. V usage is TRBV4-1 and J usage is TRBJ2-5; 11 bases line up with TRBD2. In germline, CDR1 is MGHRA, CDR2 YSYEKL. The CDR3 runs to 17 residues. The trim removed 1 base at V and 1 base at J, leaving 5 bases unmatched. The CDR3 loop reads CASSQGPGLAVQETQYF. The CDR3 nucleotides are TGCGCCAGCAGCCAAGGTCCGGGACTAGCGGTCCAAGAGACCCAGTACTTC.

Here the CDR3 DNA reads TGCGCCAGCAGCTTTAACGGGGGGCCCGAGGAGACCCAGTACTTC. Residues: CASSFNGGPEETQYF. The gene calls are TRBV5-1 and TRBJ2-5; the D gene is possibly TRBD2 (7 bases). Germline values: CDR1 SGHRS, CDR2 YFSETQ. V gave up 2 bases and J gave up 5 bases, with 16 bases separating them. The CDR3 covers 15 residues.